Below, one TCR beta chain is given with its context. The data stem from a study of blood T cell repertoires in COVID-19. At the level of the study: In each case, the material was cDNA or gDNA derived from T cells, B-cell-depleted T cells, or PBMCs.

The CDR3 sequence is 14 residues long. Germline CDR1 and CDR2: SGHRS and YFSETQ. J was trimmed by 6 bases and V by 2 bases; bases with no gene match: 5. The method was immunoSEQ multiplex PCR; TCRdb's version includes in-frame clones alone and lacks a portion of them. The table lists 150,000 to 200,000 clones, roughly 91% of them singletons. Source material: peripheral blood. The chain has TRBV5-1 and TRBJ2-3, with 8 bases aligning to TRBD1. This receptor was obtained from a woman in her forties or fifties with acute or convalescent COVID-19. CDR3 amino acids: CASSFGQGADTQYF. The CDR3 nucleotides read TGCGCCAGCAGCTTCGGACAGGGAGCGGATACGCAGTATTTT.